The source of this T cell receptor beta chain is a study of blood T cell repertoires in COVID-19. Background on the study: There were acute and convalescent COVID-19 samples, and they came from the United States, Italy and Spain.

CDR1 and CDR2 from the germline V gene are KGHSH and LQKENI. Deletions cut 1 base from V and 1 base from J, with 4 bases between. The CDR3 runs 13 residues. The sample holds a few counts of this clone. Authors' methods: It was from reference gene primer amplification that nucleated cell counts were estimated. Here immunoSEQ multiplex PCR was the method, and the copy in TCRdb shows in-frame clones only, minus some. D and trimming come from the DNA, and the V and J calls and clone size come from that table. The repertoire holds 75,000 to 90,000 clones, with around 81% as singletons. This rearrangement joins TRBV18 to TRBJ2-5; D call uncertain. The receptor was isolated from a man older than 75 with active or convalescent COVID-19. Sequenced material: peripheral blood. For the CDR3, the DNA is TGTGCCAGCTCACCACTCAGCCAAGAGACCCAGTACTTC. The encoded protein is CASSPLSQETQYF. The whole variable domain, filled in from reference TRBV18 and TRBJ2-5, reads NAGVMQNPRHLVRRRGQEARLRCSPMKGHSHVYWYRQLPEEGLKFMVYLQKENIIDESGMPKERFSAEFPKEGPSILRIQQVVRGDSAAYFCASSPLSQETQYFGPGTRLLVL.